This TCR beta chain was recovered during a study of blood T cells in healthy people across ages. Collection of roughly 10 milliliters of peripheral blood was performed for each donor. Extractions gave at least 6 micrograms of total RNA per sample. Trimming took 2 bases from V and 6 from J; bases not matched to a gene: 7. This CDR3 spans 18 amino acids. Germline values: CDR1 MGHRA, CDR2 YSYEKL. Through a sample-barcoded 5' primer and a J-beta primer mix, a second PCR was run for roughly 7 to 12 cycles. TCRdb redid the calling of the 5' RACE reads with MiXCR, one entry per CDR3 protein. The sample comprises around 800,000 distinct CDR3 sequences, around 62% of which are singletons, and around a quarter rests with the top ten.

The TCR comes from a man aged 30 to 45 in good health. V usage is TRBV4-1 and J usage is TRBJ2-1, with 16 bases fitting TRBD2. The material sequenced was blood. CDR3 sequence reads: CASSQPGLAGGSRNEQFF. In DNA form, the CDR3 reads TGCGCCAGCAGCCAACCGGGACTAGCGGGGGGGTCTCGCAATGAGCAGTTCTTC.